This record looks at one T cell receptor beta chain sequence and its context. Antigen: not known. The data were taken from a study of T cell responses to AZD1222 COVID-19 vaccine. Broader study findings: Unmutated regions of variants are reportedly targeted by nearly half of spike-specific TCRs. Repertoire collection took place solely once the T cell response had peaked.

Clones were read by immunoSEQ multiplex PCR, and TCRdb kept only the in-frame ones, dropping some. The repertoire consists of over 150,000 clones, with 70% to 90% occurring once and the leading ten covering 4% to 5.5%. J lost 6 bases, V lost 3 bases, and 5 bases had no gene match. Germline V gene data show CDR1 as LNHNV and CDR2 as YYDKDF (reference sequence). This CDR3 comprises 14 residues. This clonotype was obtained from an adult who received the AZD1222 COVID-19 vaccine. The chain has TRBV15 and TRBJ1-1; 9 nucleotides match TRBD1. Sequenced material: peripheral blood, taken 28 days after the second AZD1222 dose. CDR3 amino acids: CATSSYDRGSEAFF. The DNA of the CDR3 is TGTGCCACCAGCAGCTACGACAGGGGGTCTGAAGCTTTCTTT.